These 13 T cell receptor beta chains were all obtained from the same sample, sequenced in a study of graft-versus-host responses after intestinal transplantation (dated by TCRdb to the early 2020s). Their antigen targets remain unknown. This specimen's time point label, per the study, means: cells obtained before transplantation from donor or recipient. The method behind the library was the immunoSEQ multiplex PCR assay. The source is immuneACCESS, and TCRdb retained only in-frame sequences with V and J called. Part of the clones is not carried over; for the studies checked, unresolved V genes explain less than half of this, and the remainder is unexplained. Present in this sample are approximately 88,000 clones, 85% to 95% of which were seen just once. The top ten clones comprise more than 0.15% of the sample. The input for sequencing was unstimulated CD4+ T cells sorted from spleen or lymph node cells, taken before transplant. The receptor source for this set is a human donor who was the organ donor for an intestinal transplant.

The chain joins TRBV27 to TRBJ1-1, with 9 bases lining up with TRBD1. Trimming cost V 3 bases and J 3 bases; bases outside gene matches: 5. The V gene's germline CDR1 is MNHEY and CDR2 SMNVEV (reference sequence). The CDR3 is 15 residues long. The CDR3 DNA reads TGTGCCAGCAGTTTCCGAGGACAGGGGCACACTGAAGCTTTCTTT. Residues: CASSFRGQGHTEAFF.

The V call is TRBV9, the J call TRBJ1-1, with D unclear. CDR1 is SGDLS and CDR2 is YYNGEE in the germline V gene. V was shortened by 3 bases and J by 4 bases, with 19 bases between the two germline ends. The CDR3 runs to 16 residues. The CDR3, as DNA: TGTGCCAGCAGCGCTACCCGAATCTCGGTAGGCACTGAAGCTTTCTTT. Translation gives CASSATRISVGTEAFF.

The chain joins TRBV18 to TRBJ1-1, with D unclear. CDR3 length: 14 residues. V lost 3 bases to trimming and J lost 1 base, with 9 bases between them. Germline lookup yields CDR1 KGHSH and CDR2 LQKENI. The CDR3 DNA reads TGTGCCAGCTCACCGGTATACGCGAACACTGAAGCTTTCTTT. Encoded protein: CASSPVYANTEAFF.

Only one count was recorded for this clone. The chain recombines TRBV18 with TRBJ2-7; TRBD1 matches at 10 bases. CDR1 is KGHSH, CDR2 LQKENI, per germline. The V segment lost 3 bases and the J segment 5 bases; nucleotides outside the gene matches: 1. This CDR3 region has 13 residues. CDR3 sequence (DNA): TGTGCCAGCTCACCGGGGACAGGGGACGAGCAGTACTTC. This gives the protein CASSPGTGDEQYF. Supplemented by reference TRBV18 and TRBJ2-7, the full variable domain reads NAGVMQNPRHLVRRRGQEARLRCSPMKGHSHVYWYRQLPEEGLKFMVYLQKENIIDESGMPKERFSAEFPKEGPSILRIQQVVRGDSAAYFCASSPGTGDEQYFGPGTRLTVT.

This chain links TRBV27 with TRBJ1-1, with D unresolved. V gave up 2 bases and J gave up 3 bases, with 10 bases separating them. Germline assignment: CDR1 MNHEY and CDR2 SMNVEV (reference sequence). The CDR3 is made up of 14 amino acids. DNA of the CDR3: TGTGCCAGCAGTTTACTTAGGGATCACACTGAAGCTTTCTTT. Protein sequence: CASSLLRDHTEAFF.

This chain uses TRBV15 with TRBJ2-2; tentatively, D is TRBD1 (5 bases). The V and J ends lost 0 bases and 5 bases respectively, with 16 bases between them. The CDR3 runs 17 residues. Germline assignment: CDR1 LNHNV and CDR2 YYDKDF (reference sequence). CDR3 DNA sequence: TGTGCCACCAGCAGAGATTTCGGCAGGGTGCCTACCGGGGAGCTGTTTTTT. Translation gives CATSRDFGRVPTGELFF.

This clone was seen a single time. The V call is TRBV28, the J call TRBJ2-1; 8 bases line up with TRBD2. The germline V gene encodes CDR1 MDHEN and CDR2 SYDVKM. V shed 3 bases, J shed 9 bases, and the junction held 7 bases outside the gene matches. The CDR3 spans 14 residues. CDR3 bases: TGTGCCAGCAGTTTGTTATCGGGGGGGGCTGAGCAGTTCTTC. Amino acid sequence: CASSLLSGGAEQFF. Complete variable domain (other parts from reference TRBV28 and TRBJ2-1): DVKVTQSSRYLVKRTGEKVFLECVQDMDHENMFWYRQDPGLGLRLIYFSYDVKMKEKGDIPEGYSVSREKKERFSLILESASTNQTSMYLCASSLLSGGAEQFFGPGTRLTVL.

The genes are TRBV7-3 and TRBJ2-3, with D perhaps matching TRBD1 or TRBD2 (6 bases each). The CDR3 runs to 14 residues. CDR1 is SGHTA and CDR2 is FQGTGA in the germline V gene. Trimming cost V 8 bases and J 0 bases, with 12 bases left between them. CDR3 nucleotide sequence: TGTGCCAGCGGGGGGACAACTAGCACAGATACGCAGTATTTT. Its translation: CASGGTTSTDTQYF.

This chain joins TRBV7-4 and TRBJ2-3; either TRBD1 or TRBD2 may fit D (5 bases each). Germline CDR1 SGHVT, CDR2 SQSDAQ. Trimming cost V 7 bases and J 6 bases, with 20 bases left between them. This CDR3 is built from 15 residues. In nucleotides, the CDR3 is TGTGCCAGCATCAACCTACCGCAGGGCGGGGATACGCAGTATTTT. Translating gives CASINLPQGGDTQYF.

The chain employs TRBV9 and TRBJ2-5; D is undetermined. Per the germline V gene, CDR1 is SGDLS and CDR2 is YYNGEE. This CDR3 has 12 residues. V shed 1 base and J shed 9 bases, with 10 bases lying between them. DNA for the CDR3: TGTGCCAGCAGCGTATCTACCCAGCCCCAGTACTTC. It specifies CASSVSTQPQYF.

The CDR3 protein is CASSTGTGAYEQYF. As DNA, the CDR3 is TGTGCCAGTAGTACAGGGACAGGTGCCTACGAGCAGTACTTC. The chain links TRBV19 to TRBJ2-7; 8 bases align to TRBD1. The germline V gene has CDR1 LNHDA and CDR2 SQIVND (reference sequence). The CDR3 length is 14 residues. Trimming at V came to 4 bases and at J to 2 bases, leaving 4 bases not matched to a gene.

This clone is a singleton in its sample. The V call is TRBV6-1, the J call TRBJ1-5, with D unresolved. The CDR3 spans 11 residues. Trimming took 5 bases from V and 11 from J, leaving 10 bases between them. Germline V CDR1 and CDR2: MNHNS, SASEGT. CDR3 sequence (DNA): TGTGCCAGCAGTACCTCCTCAGCCCAGCATTTT. Protein product: CASSTSSAQHF.

This CDR3 is CASSSLSGQGTYEQYF. The DNA for the CDR3 is TGTGCCAGCAGTTCCCTATCGGGACAGGGAACCTACGAGCAGTACTTC. The chain has TRBV28 and TRBJ2-7; 9 bases fit TRBD1. This CDR3 contains 16 residues. Germline loops: CDR1 MDHEN, CDR2 SYDVKM. Germline trimming cut 4 bases from V and 2 bases from J; bases unmatched to any gene: 9.